The 26 T cell receptor beta chains given below trace back to one sample, sequenced in a study of cytomegalovirus exposure and HLA in healthy donors. Vbeta (60) and Jbeta (13) primers were used in the PCR. Produced via immunoSEQ multiplex PCR; TCRdb's table is partial and in-frame only. The sample lists roughly 110,000 clones; around 80% were seen once. Sequencing was carried out using PBMCs. Source of these receptors: a man under 40 in good health and CMV-seropositive.

The gene calls are TRBV11-2 and TRBJ1-2; 9 positions agree with TRBD1. After removal of 5 bases from V and 8 bases from J, the junction contained 12 bases not matched to a gene. The CDR3 consists of 15 residues. Germline V lookup: CDR1 SGHAT, CDR2 FQNNGV. As DNA, the CDR3 is TGTGCCAGCAGCCCGGGACAGGGCCCGGGGTTAGGCTACACCTTC. This sequence encodes CASSPGQGPGLGYTF.

The chain recombines TRBV2 with TRBJ2-5; TRBD2 might be the D (6 bases). Germline CDR1 SNHLY, CDR2 FYNNEI. The CDR3 consists of 14 residues. The V gene lost 11 bases and the J gene lost 0 bases, with 16 bases spanning the gap. In nucleotides, the CDR3 is TGTGCCTCCGAGGGCAGGGAGGACCAAGAGACCCAGTACTTC. Translation: CASEGREDQETQYF.

The V and J genes are TRBV19 and TRBJ1-6, with D possibly TRBD1 on 5 matching bases. The CDR3 has 14 amino acids. The V end lost 4 bases, the J end lost 11 bases, and 15 bases lay between the germline ends. Germline CDR1 LNHDA, CDR2 SQIVND (reference sequence). The CDR3 reads CASSNQQGRTPLHF. DNA of the CDR3: TGTGCCAGTAGTAATCAGCAGGGTAGGACACCCCTCCACTTT.

The chain couples TRBV4-2 to TRBJ2-1, with D maybe TRBD2 (5 bases). CDR3 length equals 12 residues. The V gene lost 6 bases and the J gene lost 9 bases, with 12 bases spanning the gap. Germline V gives CDR1 LGHNA, CDR2 YNFKEQ. The CDR3 bases are TGTGCCAGCAGTAAAGGAGGTTTTGAGCAGTTCTTC. Its translation: CASSKGGFEQFF.

The chain couples TRBV11-2 to TRBJ2-3; D uncertain. The CDR3 runs 11 residues. V was clipped by 5 bases and J by 5 bases, with 5 bases between them. Germline lookup yields CDR1 SGHAT and CDR2 FQNNGV. In nucleotides, the CDR3 is TGTGCCAGCAGCCCCCTAGATACGCAGTATTTT. Translating it yields CASSPLDTQYF.

For this clone: A junction boundary mismatches the germline segment, possibly from a read error. V gene TRBV15 combines with J gene TRBJ2-4; D is possibly TRBD1 (6 bases). Germline CDR1 LNHNV, CDR2 YYDKDF (reference sequence). The CDR3 is made up of 17 amino acids. This CDR3 is CATSSRSGVLAKNSQYF. Written as DNA, the CDR3 is TGTGCCACCAGCAGTCGATCAGGGGTTTTGGCCAAAAACAGTCAGTACTTC.

This chain uses TRBV5-8 with TRBJ1-4; maybe TRBD1 (6 bases). Trimming cost V 3 bases and J 8 bases, with 20 bases left between them. Germline V lookup: CDR1 SGHTS, CDR2 YDEGEE. The CDR3 has 16 amino acids. The CDR3 sequence: CASSSYGAGEREKLFF. DNA of the CDR3: TGTGCCAGCAGCTCCTACGGGGCAGGGGAGCGGGAAAAACTGTTTTTT.

The chain carries TRBV6-5 and TRBJ1-6; TRBD1 is a possible D gene (6 bases). The CDR3 totals 14 residues. Germline loops: CDR1 MNHEY, CDR2 SVGAGI. Between the trimmed V and J ends, which lost 6 bases and 10 bases, there was a span of 16 bases. Here the CDR3 reads CASRWSYDRSPLHF. Written as DNA, the CDR3 is TGTGCCAGCAGGTGGAGCTACGACAGGTCACCCCTCCACTTT.

Concerning this clone itself: This sample also contains other DNA sequences that code for the same CDR3. V and J are TRBV4-1 and TRBJ2-3; tentative D call: TRBD2 (7 bases). Deletions cut 2 bases from V and 6 bases from J, with 15 bases between. The length of the CDR3 is 15 residues. CDR1 and CDR2 (germline): MGHRA, YSYEKL. CDR3 sequence reads: CASSQPLAGADTQYF. CDR3 in DNA: TGCGCCAGCAGCCAACCCCTCGCGGGGGCGGATACGCAGTATTTT.

The gene calls are TRBV9 and TRBJ2-5; TRBD1 might be the D (5 bases). TRBJ2-7 matches the DNA end more closely, so the J call is doubtful. In germline, CDR1 is SGDLS, CDR2 YYNGEE. The CDR3 sequence is 14 residues long. The DNA for the CDR3 is TGTGCCAGCAGCGTAGAGCAGGGAATGGGCGAGCAGTACTTC. Its protein is CASSVEQGMGEQYF.

The rearrangement uses TRBV9 and TRBJ1-1; tentatively, D is TRBD1 (6 bases). V was pared by 3 bases and J by 10 bases, with 13 bases between. Germline CDR1 and CDR2: SGDLS and YYNGEE. The CDR3 runs to 12 residues. CDR3 DNA: TGTGCCAGCAGCGGGGCACAGGGTTTAGCTTTCTTT. It is translated as CASSGAQGLAFF.

V and J are TRBV7-8 and TRBJ2-3; 15 bases line up with TRBD2. The CDR3 consists of 17 residues. Germline V gene lookup returns CDR1 SGHVS and CDR2 FQNEAQ. Germline trimming cut 7 bases from V and 2 bases from J; bases unmatched to any gene: 7. DNA for the CDR3: TGTGCCAGCACTCCCGGGACTAGCGGGGGGTACACAGATACGCAGTATTTT. This codes for CASTPGTSGGYTDTQYF.

This sequence joins TRBV5-1 and TRBJ2-5, with 15 bases that match TRBD2. Trimming removed 0 bases from V and 5 bases from J; junction bases left unmatched: 14. Germline V CDR1 and CDR2: SGHRS, YFSETQ. There are 20 residues in the CDR3. The DNA of the CDR3 is TGCGCCAGCAGCTTGGGCCGGACTAGCGGGGGGGCCGTATCTTCGGAGACCCAGTACTTC. This encodes CASSLGRTSGGAVSSETQYF.

The V call is TRBV7-9, the J call TRBJ2-1, with 10 bases fitting TRBD1. The V and J ends lost 6 bases and 2 bases, in that order; junction bases with no gene match: 7. This CDR3 spans 16 amino acids. Germline loops: CDR1 SEHNR, CDR2 FQNEAQ (reference sequence). The CDR3 DNA follows: TGTGCCAGCAGGTCCGGGACAGGGGAAACCTACAATGAGCAGTTCTTC. Translation gives CASRSGTGETYNEQFF.

This sequence joins TRBV29-1 and TRBJ2-7; a possible D gene is TRBD1 (5 bases). Germline CDR1 reads SQVTM; CDR2 reads ANQGSEA. The CDR3 has 14 residues. The germline V and J ends were trimmed by 5 bases and 3 bases, with 17 bases remaining between them. The CDR3 nucleotides read TGCAGCGTTTATATTGACAGAGACGACTACGAGCAGTACTTC. It codes for CSVYIDRDDYEQYF.

The gene calls are TRBV7-9 and TRBJ2-7; TRBD1 agrees at 7 bases. This CDR3 is built from 14 residues. Germline V lookup: CDR1 SEHNR, CDR2 FQNEAQ (reference sequence). With 1 base clipped from V and 2 bases from J, the junction kept 2 bases outside the gene matches. The CDR3 protein is CASSLEGTAYEQYF. CDR3 coding DNA: TGTGCCAGCAGCTTAGAAGGGACAGCCTACGAGCAGTACTTC.

V and J are TRBV5-8 and TRBJ1-1, with a tentative D call TRBD1 (5 bases). The V gene lost 0 bases and the J gene lost 1 base, with 19 bases spanning the gap. Germline-derived CDR1 and CDR2 are SGHTS and YDEGEE. The CDR3 spans 18 residues. The CDR3 is CASSLELGSGHSNTEAFF. The CDR3 bases are TGTGCCAGCAGCTTGGAGCTGGGGTCAGGACACTCGAACACTGAAGCTTTCTTT.

CDR3 loop: CASSQGQTKNNEQFF. As DNA, the CDR3 is TGTGCCAGTAGCCAGGGACAGACGAAGAATAATGAGCAGTTCTTC. The J gene is TRBJ2-1, the V gene TRBV19, with TRBD1 identical over 7 bases. This CDR3 has 15 amino acids. V lost 6 bases, J lost 7 bases, and 12 bases stayed unmatched. The germline gives CDR1 LNHDA, CDR2 SQIVND (reference sequence).

The genes are TRBV6-5 and TRBJ1-4; TRBD1 matches 8 bases. CDR1 MNHEY and CDR2 SVGAGI come from the germline V gene. V gave up 6 bases and J gave up 0 bases; unmatched junction bases: 3. The CDR3 runs 15 residues. This chain's CDR3 is CASSDRGATNEKLFF. CDR3 DNA sequence: TGTGCCAGCAGCGACAGGGGTGCAACTAATGAAAAACTGTTTTTT.

V gene TRBV21-1 combines with J gene TRBJ1-3. TRBV21-1 counts as a pseudogene. This CDR3 is 10 amino acids long. The CDR3 region is CARRTRTIYF. The CDR3 coding sequence is TGTGCCAGGAGAACGCGCACCATATATTTT.

The chain recombines TRBV28 with TRBJ1-2; 10 bases map to TRBD1. Germline V gives CDR1 MDHEN, CDR2 SYDVKM. Trimming at V came to 6 bases and at J to 6 bases, leaving 13 bases not matched to a gene. The CDR3 loop spans 16 amino acids. For the CDR3, the DNA is TGTGCCAGCAGCTTAGGGACAGGGGCGTTACGGGATGGCTACACCTTC. The encoded protein is CASSLGTGALRDGYTF.

The chain is built from TRBV6-5 and TRBJ1-6, with 7 bases identical to TRBD1. After removal of 2 bases from V and 7 bases from J, the junction contained 5 bases not matched to a gene. The CDR3 consists of 15 residues. Germline loops: CDR1 MNHEY, CDR2 SVGAGI. The CDR3 bases are TGTGCCAGCAGTTACCTGCAGGGGGGAAATTCACCCCTCCACTTT. Its translation is CASSYLQGGNSPLHF.

The chain joins TRBV6-1 to TRBJ1-2; 7 bases are a match to TRBD1. Per germline, CDR1 MNHNS and CDR2 SASEGT. This CDR3 region has 13 residues. The V and J ends lost 5 bases and 6 bases, in that order; junction bases with no gene match: 6. The DNA for the CDR3 is TGTGCCAGCAGTCGGAGAGACAGGGATGGCTACACCTTC. Translated: CASSRRDRDGYTF.

This clone was counted between two and nine times. The chain links TRBV9 to TRBJ1-1; D is undetermined. Trimming stripped 0 bases from V and 3 bases from J, with 3 bases between. The CDR3 contains 12 residues. The V gene's germline CDR1 is SGDLS and CDR2 YYNGEE. The CDR3 DNA is TGTGCCAGCAGCGTAGCCGACACTGAAGCTTTCTTT. This sequence encodes CASSVADTEAFF.

This clone was picked up one time. The rearrangement joins TRBV18 to TRBJ1-2; 7 nucleotides agree with TRBD1. The CDR3 totals 15 residues. Per the germline V gene, CDR1 is KGHSH and CDR2 is LQKENI. V gave up 4 bases and J gave up 6 bases; unmatched junction bases: 11. Written as DNA, the CDR3 is TGTGCCAGCTCACAAGACAGGGCAGGTCAAGATGGCTACACCTTC. Amino acid sequence: CASSQDRAGQDGYTF. Full variable domain (remainder filled in from reference TRBV18 and TRBJ1-2): NAGVMQNPRHLVRRRGQEARLRCSPMKGHSHVYWYRQLPEEGLKFMVYLQKENIIDESGMPKERFSAEFPKEGPSILRIQQVVRGDSAAYFCASSQDRAGQDGYTFGSGTRLTVV.

This chain links TRBV9 with TRBJ2-1; 12 bases are a match to TRBD1. Germline trimming cut 1 base from V and 4 bases from J; bases unmatched to any gene: 12. CDR1 is SGDLS and CDR2 is YYNGEE in the germline V gene. The CDR3 covers 19 residues. CDR3 loop: CASSVPGQGAVATYNEQFF. In nucleotides, the CDR3 is TGTGCCAGCAGCGTACCGGGACAGGGGGCTGTGGCCACTTACAATGAGCAGTTCTTC.